The rows below give T cell receptor beta chains drawn from one sample of a study of PD-L1 blockade in urothelial cancer. The assay was immunoSEQ multiplex PCR, and TCRdb's table has in-frame clones only and misses some. The top ten hold 7.6% of the sample, which has roughly 49,000 clones, around 90% seen once. Sequenced here: PBMCs, sampled around atezolizumab (anti-PD-L1) treatment. The source is a man in his sixties with urothelial cancer. Each CDR3 is given with its conserved first and last residue. The order of the fields is J gene, V gene, CDR3 protein.

TRBJ2-7	TRBV19	CATQTGSGPYEQYF
TRBJ2-4	TRBV7-2	CASSSRDSKNIQYF
TRBJ2-5	TRBV9	CASTVSGEFQETQYF
TRBJ2-1	TRBV5-4	CASSSDLAANEQFF
TRBJ2-7	TRBV7-6	CASSPISSRQGEQYF
TRBJ2-3	TRBV9	CASSAPGLALDTQYF
TRBJ1-2	TRBV6-5	CASRKNTEGGYTF
TRBJ2-1	TRBV18	CASSPHPREQFF
TRBJ1-1	TRBV4-2	CASSQHGQSNTEAFF
TRBJ1-4	TRBV28	CASSGTGTEKLFF
TRBJ1-6	TRBV9	CASSPVQGGGWSPLHF
TRBJ2-2	TRBV27	CASSWTETGELFF
TRBJ1-5	TRBV7-9	CASSRGTVQSDDSNQPQHF
TRBJ1-2	TRBV6-1	CASSETGGYGYTF
TRBJ1-1	TRBV10-1	CASSEVLGTEAFF
TRBJ2-1	TRBV18	CASSPVSLAGNEQFF
TRBJ1-2	TRBV20-1	CSAKTRGGYTF
TRBJ1-2	TRBV7-9	CASSTDPGQGAFNYGYTF
TRBJ1-6	TRBV6-1	CASSPAGVDSPLHF
TRBJ1-1	TRBV15	CATSRDRILMNTEAFF
TRBJ2-7	TRBV7-9	CASSPMTGDYEQYF
TRBJ2-5	TRBV29-1	CSVERQGKTQYF
TRBJ1-5	TRBV7-8	CASSTDRVSQPQHF
TRBJ1-1	TRBV4-1	CASSQETRQNTEAFF
TRBJ1-1	TRBV9	CASSEPGGVTEAFF
TRBJ2-2	TRBV19	CASKQRQGNTGELFF
TRBJ1-2	TRBV19	CASSSFDRGYGYTF
TRBJ1-5	TRBV5-1	CASSLVPKGAGSNQPQHF
TRBJ1-6	TRBV18	CASSPLDRGQNSPLHF
TRBJ1-4	TRBV5-1	CASSSTPGTNEKLFF
TRBJ1-4	TRBV5-4	CASRRQGGEKLFF
TRBJ1-5	TRBV6-5	CASSYLQSSQPQHF
TRBJ2-2	TRBV7-3	CASSHSGGELFF
TRBJ2-1	TRBV7-8	CASNPLNRGQFF
TRBJ2-5	TRBV5-6	CASSLASQTQYF
TRBJ2-5	TRBV18	CASSPNGDVETQYF